This T cell receptor beta chain was recorded in a study of T cells in Graves' hyperthyroidism and ophthalmopathy. Study at large: Prior to any treatment, at the point of initial diagnosis, peripheral blood was collected. General study results and limits: Before onset, by a median of around 6.4 months, the model predicted ophthalmopathy. Ophthalmopathy cases were set apart from stable hyperthyroidism by a 13 V-J model.

V shed 4 bases and J 6 bases; nucleotides not matched to a gene: 11. This CDR3 is 15 amino acids long. Germline CDR1 LGHDT, CDR2 YNNKEL (reference sequence). PBMCs stemmed from 10 ml fresh peripheral blood. Researchers amplified the TCR beta CDR3 regions from RNA transcripts. With the HTBI primer set, the TCR CDR3 went through a first round of RT-PCR. TCRdb reprocessed the multiplex PCR reads with MiXCR, giving one entry per CDR3 protein. The repertoire consists of more than 500,000 distinct CDR3 sequences, with 15% to 20% occurring once and the leading ten covering over 25%. This clonotype was counted at least ten times. Its antigen is unidentified.

V and J are TRBV3-1 and TRBJ2-7; 8 positions match TRBD2. The clonotype originates from a woman aged 25 to 39 with Graves' ophthalmopathy. Sequenced input: blood. CDR3: CASSPLLAGGLEQYF. The CDR3 coding sequence is TGTGCCAGCAGCCCTTTACTCGCGGGAGGTCTCGAGCAGTACTTC.